This T cell receptor (beta chain) came from a study of PD-L1 blockade in urothelial cancer. Across the whole study: In about 2014 therapy began: atezolizumab 1,200 mg intravenously every 3 weeks.

Synthetic templates analogous to TCR were spiked into all PCRs individually. TCRdb's copy holds only in-frame clones and misses some; the assay was immunoSEQ multiplex PCR. The repertoire holds tens of thousands of clones, with roughly 80% as singletons. The time point here: pretreatment peripheral blood. Trimming removed 0 bases at V and 7 bases at J, with 11 bases between. The CDR3 runs 14 residues. CDR1 and CDR2 (germline): SGHRS, YFSETQ. The chain joins TRBV5-1 to TRBJ2-1, with D perhaps matching TRBD1 (5 bases). Sequenced here: PBMCs, sampled around atezolizumab (anti-PD-L1) treatment. The sequence was obtained from a man between 65 and 80 years old with urothelial cancer. In DNA form, the CDR3 reads TGCGCCAGCAGCTTGGGACTCCCAGGGAATGAGCAGTTCTTC. Translating it yields CASSLGLPGNEQFF.